A selection of T cell receptor beta chains follows, all from one sample in a study of OX40 agonist ivuxolimab in advanced cancers. Some clones are missing from TCRdb's copy, which holds only in-frame ones; the method was immunoSEQ multiplex PCR. The table records approximately 58,000 clones, about four fifths of them present only once. The sequencing here drew on CD4+ or CD8+ T cells sorted from blood, taken in a trial of the OX40 agonist ivuxolimab. The receptors stem from an adult with an advanced solid tumor such as melanoma, head and neck, liver or kidney cancer. CDR3s include the opening cysteine and the closing phenylalanine or tryptophan. Each record gives: CDR3 DNA, CDR3 protein, clone size, J gene, D gene, V gene. The D gene is left open where the match is weak. The listing skips clone size in some rows; elsewhere it reads once, few, many or a size class.

TGTGCCAGCAGCCAAGACTACTCTGGAAACACCATATATTTT,CASSQDYSGNTIYF,NA,TRBJ1-3,NA,TRBV14
TGCGCCAGCAGCCAAGCTCCATTATCGGACTACGAGCAGTACTTC,CASSQAPLSDYEQYF,NA,TRBJ2-7,NA,TRBV4-1
TGTGCCAGCAGTCGAGGGACAGCCACTAATGAAAAACTGTTTTTT,CASSRGTATNEKLFF,NA,TRBJ1-4,TRBD1,TRBV27
TGTGCCAGCAGCCTGGGACTAGCGGGGGCCTACGAGCAGTACTTC,CASSLGLAGAYEQYF,NA,TRBJ2-7,TRBD2,TRBV5-4
TGTGCCAGCACCCTACTAGCGGGGGCCTACAATGAGCAGTTCTTC,CASTLLAGAYNEQFF,NA,TRBJ2-1,TRBD2,TRBV9
TGTGCCAGCAGGAGGAGCTCCGACACGCAAGCTTTCTTT,CASRRSSDTQAFF,NA,TRBJ1-1,NA,TRBV6-6
TGTGCCAGCAGTTACAGGGCAGGGCACGGGAACACTGAAGCTTTCTTT,CASSYRAGHGNTEAFF,NA,TRBJ1-1,NA,TRBV6-5
TGCGCCAGCAGCCTCGAAGCCGGCTACGAGCAGTACTTC,CASSLEAGYEQYF,NA,TRBJ2-7,NA,TRBV4-3
TGCGCCAGCAGCTTGGTTCCGGGAGGGCCGATCGAGACCCAGTACTTC,CASSLVPGGPIETQYF,NA,TRBJ2-5,TRBD2,TRBV5-1
TGTGCCAGCAGTTACTACGGGCCAAACACTGAAGCTTTCTTT,CASSYYGPNTEAFF,NA,TRBJ1-1,NA,TRBV6-5
TGTGCCAGCAGCTTAGATAGCGGGGGCTGGATAGCCAAAAACATTCAGTACTTC,CASSLDSGGWIAKNIQYF,NA,TRBJ2-4,TRBD2,TRBV11-2
TGTGCCAGCACGGGACAGAACAATGAGCAGTTCTTC,CASTGQNNEQFF,NA,TRBJ2-1,TRBD1,TRBV7-9
TGCAGCGTTGTAATGCAGGGAAGCACAGATACGCAGTATTTT,CSVVMQGSTDTQYF,NA,TRBJ2-3,NA,TRBV29-1
TGTGCCAGCAGCGGGGGCCCGGGACAAAGCACAGATACGCAGTATTTT,CASSGGPGQSTDTQYF,NA,TRBJ2-3,NA,TRBV5-4
TGTGCCAGCTCACCCACACCTTCATATAACTATGGCTACACCTTC,CASSPTPSYNYGYTF,NA,TRBJ1-2,NA,TRBV18
TGTGCCGCGGGGACAGGGTCCGATCAGCCCCAGCATTTT,CAAGTGSDQPQHF,NA,TRBJ1-5,TRBD1,TRBV10-3
TGCGCCAGCAGCTTGGCCAAAGGACTAGCTTACAATGAGCAGTTCTTC,CASSLAKGLAYNEQFF,NA,TRBJ2-1,TRBD2,TRBV5-1
TGTGCCAGCAGCTTCCGCGGGGGGTACGGGGAGCTGTTTTTT,CASSFRGGYGELFF,NA,TRBJ2-2,TRBD2,TRBV7-2
TGCGCCAGCAGCGCCTCCCACTGGGGCAACACTGAAGCTTTCTTT,CASSASHWGNTEAFF,NA,TRBJ1-1,NA,TRBV10-2
TGTGCCAGCAGCGGGACAGATTTAAGCTCCTATAATTCACCCCTCCACTTT,CASSGTDLSSYNSPLHF,few,TRBJ1-6,NA,TRBV9
TGCGCCAGCAGCCAAGTTCAGACAGGGAGGAATTCACCCCTCCACTTT,CASSQVQTGRNSPLHF,few,TRBJ1-6,TRBD1,TRBV4-3
TGTGCCAGCTCAGGGACAGCAGTGTATCAGCCCCAGCATTTT,CASSGTAVYQPQHF,NA,TRBJ1-5,TRBD1,TRBV18
TGCGCCAGCAGTGAGAGTGGTCGGGGCAATGAGCAGTTCTTC,CASSESGRGNEQFF,NA,TRBJ2-1,NA,TRBV10-2
TGCGCCAGCAGTCCTGGGACACTGAGGTCCGGGGAGCTGTTTTTT,CASSPGTLRSGELFF,NA,TRBJ2-2,NA,TRBV5-1
TGTGCCAGCAGCTTGCAGGGGGCAGGCTTCGGTGAAGCTTTCTTT,CASSLQGAGFGEAFF,NA,TRBJ1-1,TRBD1,TRBV5-6
TGTGCCAGCTACGGGCCGTCAGAGACCCAGTACTTC,CASYGPSETQYF,NA,TRBJ2-5,NA,TRBV18
TGCGCCAGCAGCCAAGAAGGGGCCGGCTACTCTGGGGCCAACGTCCTGACTTTC,CASSQEGAGYSGANVLTF,NA,TRBJ2-6,NA,TRBV4-1
TGCGCCAGCAGCCAAGTCCTGAGGGGTACAGGGAACTATGGCTACACCTTC,CASSQVLRGTGNYGYTF,NA,TRBJ1-2,NA,TRBV4-1
TGCAGCGTTGAAGATAGGGCTAGCAGCGAGACCCAGTACTTC,CSVEDRASSETQYF,NA,TRBJ2-5,NA,TRBV29-1
TGTGCCATCAGTCGACAGGATTACGGCGGGGAGCTGTTTTTT,CAISRQDYGGELFF,few,TRBJ2-2,NA,TRBV10-3
TGCGCCAGCAGTCGGCCAGGGACCGGGGCCAACGTCCTGACTTTC,CASSRPGTGANVLTF,NA,TRBJ2-6,NA,TRBV23-1
TGTGCCAGCAGTTTAGGAGCGAATGAGCAGTTCTTC,CASSLGANEQFF,NA,TRBJ2-1,NA,TRBV6-6
TGTGCCAGCAGTGAAGGGAGGAGGGCCTATGGCTACACCTTC,CASSEGRRAYGYTF,NA,TRBJ1-2,NA,TRBV2
TGTGCCAGCAGCGCGTCCCTACTAGATTGGGGCAATGGGACCCAGTACTTC,CASSASLLDWGNGTQYF,NA,TRBJ2-5,NA,TRBV7-2
TGTGCCAGTAGTATCCCCACAGGGGTTGATAACGGGGAGCTGTTTTTT,CASSIPTGVDNGELFF,NA,TRBJ2-2,TRBD1,TRBV19
TGTGCCAGCAGCTTGGGGCCGAGGGATACGCAGTATTTT,CASSLGPRDTQYF,NA,TRBJ2-3,NA,TRBV5-8
TGTGCCAGCAGCTTTTTAGAACAAACTGAAGCTTTCTTT,CASSFLEQTEAFF,once,TRBJ1-1,NA,TRBV5-5